This T cell receptor (beta chain) was sequenced during a study of blood T cell repertoires in COVID-19. The length of the CDR3 is 15 residues. The V end was cut by 4 bases, the J end by 3 bases, with 14 bases between. Germline CDR1 reads SGHRS; CDR2 reads YFSETQ. Original analysis: By means of reference gene primer amplification, nucleated cell counts were estimated. Produced via immunoSEQ multiplex PCR; TCRdb's table is partial and in-frame only. Clone size and the V and J calls come from that table; the DNA yielded D and trimming. The table shows 200,000 to 250,000 clones, with 80% to 90% occurring only once.

V usage is TRBV5-1 and J usage is TRBJ1-3, with D possibly being TRBD1 (6 bases). The material sequenced was PBMCs or T cells enriched from blood (not recorded which). The origin of this receptor is a woman in her thirties or forties with acute COVID-19. CDR3 in amino acids: CASSQQTGRGNTIYF. CDR3 nucleotides: TGCGCCAGCAGCCAACAGACAGGTCGTGGAAACACCATATATTTT.